This T cell receptor beta chain was observed in a study of cytomegalovirus exposure and HLA in healthy donors. Whole-study findings and limits: A later analysis reportedly identified an Asian-associated ancestry cluster as carrying fewer N-insertions than the approximately 670-donor mean. Immune exposure information available was restricted to CMV serostatus. Using the classifier, cytomegalovirus status was reportedly diagnosed with high specificity and sensitivity. Trimming of TCR beta V- and J-genes showed a link, identified in a later analysis, to a missense DCLRE1C variant.

A single count supports this clone. What it binds is not known. The PCR had 60 Vbeta and 13 Jbeta primers. Libraries were prepared by immunoSEQ multiplex PCR; TCRdb keeps only in-frame clonotypes and omits some of them. The sample lists about 150,000 clones, less than 90% seen once, with under 2.5% in the top ten. The CDR3 covers 13 residues. V was clipped by 7 bases and J by 10 bases; unmatched bases: 10. CDR1 is MDHEN and CDR2 is SYDVKM in the germline V gene. The receptor was derived from a woman aged 18-35 years in good health and CMV-seronegative. What was sequenced was PBMCs. The genes are TRBV28 and TRBJ1-1; 9 bases are shared with TRBD1. CDR3 region: CASTSGDRAGAFF. CDR3 bases: TGTGCCAGCACCTCGGGGGACAGGGCTGGAGCTTTCTTT. Filled out from reference TRBV28 and TRBJ1-1, the complete variable domain reads DVKVTQSSRYLVKRTGEKVFLECVQDMDHENMFWYRQDPGLGLRLIYFSYDVKMKEKGDIPEGYSVSREKKERFSLILESASTNQTSMYLCASTSGDRAGAFFGQGTRLTVV.